This TCR beta chain was recovered during a study of blood T cell repertoires in COVID-19 (dated by TCRdb to 2020 to 2021). The study in broad terms: Samples covering the acute and convalescent phases of COVID-19 were provided by collaborators in the United States, Italy and Spain. A de-identified subject ID, COVID-19 status, age in years and sex were almost always included in the sample metadata. The prospective study material was composed of cDNA or gDNA derived from T cells, B-cell-depleted T cells, or PBMCs. Samples were obtained from the ongoing ImmuneRACE study (first 160 participants) and from 1,000 to 1,500 subjects provided by 6 global collaborators. The repertoires were made available in a free public database intended to serve as a resource for research on the immune response to SARS-CoV-2. The dataset comprised deeply sampled blood TCRbeta repertoires from subjects exposed to, actively infected with, or recovered from COVID-19. Where available, HLA class I and class II types were taken from metadata supplied by the sample provider and were not determined by assay-based typing. General findings and caveats noted by the study authors: The amount of clinical and demographic metadata varied by source and participant and was provided uncurated.

TCRbeta CDR3 regions were amplified from genomic DNA using the immunoSEQ Assay, a bias-controlled multiplex PCR. Regarding the original processing steps: The number of nucleated cells in each sample was estimated from the amplification of reference gene primers within the assay. Sequence reads were collapsed and filtered to measure the absolute abundance of every unique TCRbeta CDR3 rearrangement. For each sample, productive Simpson clonality was calculated by taking the square root of Simpson's diversity index across productive rearrangements. Imported from immuneACCESS, the table was reduced by TCRdb to in-frame sequences with V and J called. These copies leave out some clones; in studies compared against another copy, an unresolved V gene accounts for under half, and the cause of the remainder is not known. The DNA gave D and trimming, while V, J and clone size come from that table. Recorded for this sample are under 70,000 clones; around nine tenths of them occurred a single time. More than 6% of the sample belongs to the ten largest clones.

In Seattle, one collaborating source enrolled patients while the infection was active and tracked those patients longitudinally over the course of disease. Collaborating institutions collected whole blood in K2EDTA tubes following their own protocols. For TCRbeta analysis, collaborator samples were shipped as frozen whole blood, as isolated PBMCs, or as DNA extracted from either sample type. Via the germline V gene, CDR1 is SNHLY and CDR2 FYNNEI. Trimming leaves V shorter by 6 bases and J shorter by 9 bases, with the junction holding 5 bases beyond the gene matches. The CDR3 runs 13 amino acids, cysteine and phenylalanine included. Only the CDR3 DNA stays, 39 bases, in frame from base 1. On this clone: Its recognized antigen is unknown. Per-base qualities were not stored, and no clone one base away is much larger.

Sequencing input: peripheral blood. The sequence was collected from a woman aged 55-69 years with COVID-19, enrolled during active disease. The V and J genes are TRBV2 and TRBJ1-6, and 7 junctional nucleotides match TRBD1. The DNA reads as follows: TGTGCCAGCAGAGAGGACAGGCTTTCACCCCTCCACTTT. It codes for CASREDRLSPLHF. With the portions outside the CDR3 filled from the reference TRBV2 and TRBJ1-6 genes, the complete variable region becomes EPEVTQTPSHQVTQMGQEVILRCVPISNHLYFYWYRQILGQKVEFLVSFYNNEISEKSEIFDDQFSVERPDGSNFTLKIRSTKLEDSAMYFCASREDRLSPLHFGNGTRLTVT.